This is a list of T cell receptor beta chains from one sample in a study of beta chain features in type 1 diabetes. Only in-frame clones appear in the TCRdb table, and some are missing; sequencing was by immunoSEQ multiplex PCR. The sample records roughly 230,000 clones, over 8.5% being singletons. The sequencing input was naive CD4+ T cells from blood. The receptors stem from a woman younger than 35 in good health. Each CDR3 is given with its conserved first and last residue. The order of the fields is clone size, V gene, D gene, J gene, CDR3 DNA, CDR3 protein. The D gene is left open where the match is weak. Clone size is not always given. Where it is, it says once, few, many or a class for expanded clones.

few	TRBV6-1	TRBD1	TRBJ2-7	TGTGCCATCTTCTTCGGGACAGGGTCCTACGAGCAGTACTTC	CAIFFGTGSYEQYF
many	TRBV7-9	TRBD2	TRBJ2-7	TGTGCCAGCAGCCAGCGGGAGTTGTCCTACGAGCAGTACTTC	CASSQRELSYEQYF
few	TRBV11-3	TRBD1	TRBJ2-6	TGTGCCAGCAGCTTAGTAGGGAGGGACAGGGTTCCTGGGGCCAACGTCCTGACTTTC	CASSLVGRDRVPGANVLTF
NA	TRBV19	TRBD2	TRBJ2-1	TGTGCCGCCAAGAGGACTAGCGGGAGCATCTATGAGCAGTTCTTC	CAAKRTSGSIYEQFF
NA	TRBV11-3	NA	TRBJ2-2	TGTGCCAGCAGCTTAGTGTCCGGGACTAACACCGGGGAGCTGTTTTTT	CASSLVSGTNTGELFF
few	TRBV15	TRBD2	TRBJ2-1	TGTGCCACCAGCAGAGTCGGACTAGCGGGGTCCGTGCAGTTCTTC	CATSRVGLAGSVQFF
NA	TRBV30	NA	TRBJ1-6	TGTGCCTGGAGGATCAGGGATTCACCCCTCCACTTT	CAWRIRDSPLHF
NA	TRBV4-1	NA	TRBJ1-2	TGCGCCAGCAGCCAGTCGACTGGGTATGGCTACACCTTC	CASSQSTGYGYTF
few	TRBV4-1	NA	TRBJ1-5	TGCGCCAGCAGCCAATCCGGGAGCAATCAGCCCCAGCATTTT	CASSQSGSNQPQHF
many	TRBV4-2	NA	TRBJ2-3	TGTGCCAGCAGCCAAGAAGGAGGACAGCGGACAGATACGCAGTATTTT	CASSQEGGQRTDTQYF
few	TRBV7-9	NA	TRBJ1-1	TGTGCCAGCAGCTCCTCGGTCTATAACACTGAAGCTTTCTTT	CASSSSVYNTEAFF
few	TRBV6-5	NA	TRBJ1-2	TGTGCCAGCAGCACCGGGACAAACTATGGCCACACCTTC	CASSTGTNYGHTF
NA	TRBV7-9	NA	TRBJ2-7	TGTGCCAGCAGCTTAGCCCGCAGTTACGAGCAGTACTTC	CASSLARSYEQYF
few	TRBV29-1	NA	TRBJ2-2	TGCAGCGCCGGCGGGATAGTAAAGGAGGAGCTGTTTTTT	CSAGGIVKEELFF
few	TRBV9	NA	TRBJ2-2	TGTGCCAGCAGCGCCATGGGACTCGGGAACACCGGGGAGCTGTTTTTT	CASSAMGLGNTGELFF
few	TRBV5-4	TRBD2	TRBJ2-2	TGTGCCAGCAGCGTACCGGGACTAGCGGGAGTGGTCACCGGGGAGCTGTTTTTT	CASSVPGLAGVVTGELFF
few	TRBV30	NA	TRBJ2-5	TGTGCCTGGAGTTGGGAGTTGGGGACCCAGTACTTC	CAWSWELGTQYF
NA	TRBV4-2	TRBD1	TRBJ2-7	TGTGCCAGCAGCCACCGCGGGACAGGAAGGGATCCCTACGAGCAGTACTTC	CASSHRGTGRDPYEQYF
NA	TRBV18	NA	TRBJ1-1	TGTGCCAGCTCACCAGGACAGAAAGCTTTCTTT	CASSPGQKAFF
once	TRBV6-1	TRBD1	TRBJ1-6	TGTGCCAGCAGTGAAGCAAGAGACAGGGTCGCTTACTCACCCCTCCACTTT	CASSEARDRVAYSPLHF
many	TRBV29-1	NA	TRBJ2-7	TGCAGCGTTGCGAGGTCCCACGAGCAGTACTTC	CSVARSHEQYF
NA	TRBV5-4	TRBD2	TRBJ2-1	TGTGCCAGCAGCTTGACTAGCGGGAGCTACAATGAGCAGTTCTTC	CASSLTSGSYNEQFF
few	TRBV5-6	TRBD1	TRBJ2-2	TGTGCCAGCAGCTGGACCCGGGACAGGGTTCCCGGGGAGCTGTTTTTT	CASSWTRDRVPGELFF
few	TRBV2	TRBD1	TRBJ2-7	TGTGCCAGCAGTAAACAGGGGCCCTCCTACGAGCAGTACTTC	CASSKQGPSYEQYF
NA	TRBV2	TRBD1	TRBJ1-4	TGTGCCAGCAGTGACCCCCTGCGGACAGGGGAAAAACTGTTTTTT	CASSDPLRTGEKLFF
NA	TRBV5-1	NA	TRBJ2-5	TGCGCCTCCGTTGAAGGGGGGCAAGGACTAGGAGAGACCCAGTACTTC	CASVEGGQGLGETQYF
NA	TRBV7-8	TRBD1	TRBJ1-1	TGTGCCAGCAGCTCCCGTAAGGACAGGGAGCTGAGGCGGGCTTTCTTT	CASSSRKDRELRRAFF
few	TRBV6-6	TRBD1	TRBJ1-1	TGTGCCAGCAGTTTTGACAGGGGATCAGCTTTCTTT	CASSFDRGSAFF
NA	TRBV19	NA	TRBJ1-5	TGTGCCAGTACTGCCGGCGGGGCAGTAAGTCATAGCAATCAGCCCCAGCATTTT	CASTAGGAVSHSNQPQHF
few	TRBV9	NA	TRBJ2-1	TGTGCCAGCAGCGTAGGGACTATTCCAAGCGAGCAGTTCTTC	CASSVGTIPSEQFF
NA	TRBV2	TRBD1	TRBJ1-5	TGTGCCAGCAGTGAAGGACAGGGGCTCCGTGGCAATCAGCCCCAGCATTTT	CASSEGQGLRGNQPQHF
NA	TRBV18	NA	TRBJ1-2	TGTGCCAGCTCACCGGCCGGGAGGAGCGATGGCTACACCTTC	CASSPAGRSDGYTF
few	TRBV25-1	TRBD1	TRBJ1-2	TGTGCCAGCAGTGAATTTCGGGACAGTAACTATGGCTACACCTTC	CASSEFRDSNYGYTF
NA	TRBV6-5	NA	TRBJ1-3	TGTGCCAGCAGACGACTCTTCTCTGGAAACACCATATATTTT	CASRRLFSGNTIYF
NA	TRBV5-1	TRBD1	TRBJ2-7	TGCGCCAGCAGCTTAACAGGGGGCAACGAGCAGTACTTC	CASSLTGGNEQYF
few	TRBV27	NA	TRBJ1-5	TGTGCCAGCGGCGTGGGTGCAGGGCCCCAGCATTTT	CASGVGAGPQHF
NA	TRBV19	NA	TRBJ2-1	TGTGCCAGTAGTGACAGACCATACAATGAGCAGTTCTTC	CASSDRPYNEQFF
few	TRBV6-5	NA	TRBJ1-4	TGTGCCAGCAGGGAAGTCGGAGCTAATGAAAAACTGTTTTTT	CASREVGANEKLFF
few	TRBV30	TRBD1	TRBJ1-1	TGTGCCTGGAGTGTAACAGGGGGCCCGGCTGAAGCTTTCTTT	CAWSVTGGPAEAFF
few	TRBV5-1	TRBD1	TRBJ1-3	TGCGCCAGCAGCTTAAGATTACAGGGGTTCTCTGGAAACACCATATATTTT	CASSLRLQGFSGNTIYF
NA	TRBV27	NA	TRBJ2-7	TGTGCCAGCAGTTACCTGGGGGCAGACGCCTACGAGCAGTACTTC	CASSYLGADAYEQYF
few	TRBV18	NA	TRBJ1-5	TGTGCCAGCTCAACAAAAGGACAGATTAATCAGCCCCAGCATTTT	CASSTKGQINQPQHF
NA	TRBV30	TRBD1	TRBJ1-4	TGTGCCTGGAGTCCCCCGACAGGGGTTAATGAAAAACTGTTTTTT	CAWSPPTGVNEKLFF
NA	TRBV5-1	TRBD2	TRBJ2-7	TGCGCCAGCAGCCATCCTAGCGGGGGATACGAGCAGTACTTC	CASSHPSGGYEQYF
NA	TRBV5-1	NA	TRBJ2-2	TGCGCCAGCAGCTTGGAGCCCCGCGGCACCGGGGAGCTGTTTTTT	CASSLEPRGTGELFF
NA	TRBV7-8	NA	TRBJ1-3	TGTGCCAGCAGCTTAGACAGGGCTGGAAACACCATATATTTT	CASSLDRAGNTIYF
NA	TRBV7-6	TRBD1	TRBJ2-7	TGTGCCAGCAGCCTGGACAGGGCGCTCTATGGGGAGCAGTACTTC	CASSLDRALYGEQYF
NA	TRBV5-1	TRBD1	TRBJ2-5	TGCGCCAGCAGCTTGGTAGGGACAGCCGAAGAGACCCAGTACTTC	CASSLVGTAEETQYF
many	TRBV10-3	NA	TRBJ2-7	TGTGCCATCAGCGCACAGTACGAGCAGTACTTC	CAISAQYEQYF
few	TRBV6-4	NA	TRBJ1-5	TGTGCCAGCAGTGACAGGGAGGGCAATCAGCCCCAGCATTTT	CASSDREGNQPQHF
NA	TRBV11-2	NA	TRBJ2-7	TGTGCCAGCAGCTTAGTGGGGACTCCCAACGAGCAGTACTTC	CASSLVGTPNEQYF
many	TRBV7-2	NA	TRBJ2-2	TGTGCCAGCAGCAGGCGCGGTGCGACGGTCACCGGGGAGCTGTTTTTT	CASSRRGATVTGELFF
NA	TRBV25-1	TRBD2	TRBJ2-5	TGTGCCAGCAGTTTTAGCGGGGAGACCCAGTACTTC	CASSFSGETQYF
NA	TRBV9	TRBD2	TRBJ2-2	TGTGCCAGCAGCCTTCTGGGACTAGCGAACGGGGAGCTGTTTTTT	CASSLLGLANGELFF
many	TRBV7-9	NA	TRBJ2-7	TGTGCCAGCTCGCCATCTGGGCCCTACGAGCAGTACTTC	CASSPSGPYEQYF
many	TRBV29-1	NA	TRBJ1-2	TGCAGCGTTGCTTTGTCGGGATATGGCTACACCTTC	CSVALSGYGYTF
NA	TRBV5-1	NA	TRBJ2-7	TGCGCCAGCAGCCGGGGAGGGGGGACCCTCTACGAGCAGTACTTC	CASSRGGGTLYEQYF
few	TRBV11-2	TRBD2	TRBJ2-1	TGTGCCAGCAGCTTGAGGGAGGGACCATTCTCCTACAATGAGCAGTTCTTC	CASSLREGPFSYNEQFF
few	TRBV2	NA	TRBJ2-7	TGTGCCAGCAGTGTCAGGGTGGAATACGAGCAGTACTTC	CASSVRVEYEQYF
few	TRBV27	TRBD1	TRBJ2-2	TGTGCCAGCAGCACCCCCGGGACAGGGGCCACCGGGGAGCTGTTTTTT	CASSTPGTGATGELFF